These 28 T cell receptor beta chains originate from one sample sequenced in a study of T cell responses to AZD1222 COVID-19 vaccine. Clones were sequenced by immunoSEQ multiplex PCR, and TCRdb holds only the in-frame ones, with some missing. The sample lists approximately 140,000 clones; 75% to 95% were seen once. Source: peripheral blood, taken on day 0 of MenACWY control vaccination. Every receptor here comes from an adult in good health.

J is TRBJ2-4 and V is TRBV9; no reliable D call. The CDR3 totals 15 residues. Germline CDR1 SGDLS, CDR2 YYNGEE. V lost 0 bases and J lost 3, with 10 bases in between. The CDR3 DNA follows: TGTGCCAGCAGCGTAGCTGGTTCAGGCAAAAACATTCAGTACTTC. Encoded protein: CASSVAGSGKNIQYF. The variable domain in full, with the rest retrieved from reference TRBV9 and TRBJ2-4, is DSGVTQTPKHLITATGQRVTLRCSPRSGDLSVYWYQQSLDQGLQFLIQYYNGEERAKGNILERFSAQQFPDLHSELNLSSLELGDSALYFCASSVAGSGKNIQYFGAGTRLSVL.

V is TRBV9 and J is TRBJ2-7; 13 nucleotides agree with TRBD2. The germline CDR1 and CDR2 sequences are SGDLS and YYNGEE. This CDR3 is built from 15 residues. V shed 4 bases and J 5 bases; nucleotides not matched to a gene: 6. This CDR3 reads CASSIGTSGNDEQYF. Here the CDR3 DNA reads TGTGCCAGCAGCATTGGGACTAGCGGGAACGACGAGCAGTACTTC.

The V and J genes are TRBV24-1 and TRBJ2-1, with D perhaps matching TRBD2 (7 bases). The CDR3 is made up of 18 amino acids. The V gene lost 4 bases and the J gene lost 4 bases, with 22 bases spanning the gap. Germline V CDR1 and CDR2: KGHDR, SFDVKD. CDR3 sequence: CATSDPPPGEGEYNEQFF. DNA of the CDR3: TGTGCCACCAGTGACCCCCCTCCGGGGGAGGGGGAGTACAATGAGCAGTTCTTC.

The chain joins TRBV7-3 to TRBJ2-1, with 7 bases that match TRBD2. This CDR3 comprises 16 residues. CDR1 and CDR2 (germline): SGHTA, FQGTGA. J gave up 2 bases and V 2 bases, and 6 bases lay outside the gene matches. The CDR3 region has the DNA TGTGCCAGCAGCTTAGGTGGGCGGGGGACCTACAATGAGCAGTTCTTC. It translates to CASSLGGRGTYNEQFF.

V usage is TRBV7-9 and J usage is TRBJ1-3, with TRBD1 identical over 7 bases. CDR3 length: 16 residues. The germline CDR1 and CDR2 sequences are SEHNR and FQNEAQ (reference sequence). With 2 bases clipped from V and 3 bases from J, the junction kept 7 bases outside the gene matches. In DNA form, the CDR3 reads TGTGCCAGCAGCTTATATCTACAGGGGAGTGGAAACACCATATATTTT. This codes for CASSLYLQGSGNTIYF.

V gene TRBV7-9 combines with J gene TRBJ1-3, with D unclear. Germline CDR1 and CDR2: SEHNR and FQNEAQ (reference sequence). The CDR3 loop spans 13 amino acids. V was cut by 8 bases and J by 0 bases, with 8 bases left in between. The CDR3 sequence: CASSEYSGNTIYF. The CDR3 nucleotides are TGTGCCAGCTCGGAATACTCTGGAAACACCATATATTTT.

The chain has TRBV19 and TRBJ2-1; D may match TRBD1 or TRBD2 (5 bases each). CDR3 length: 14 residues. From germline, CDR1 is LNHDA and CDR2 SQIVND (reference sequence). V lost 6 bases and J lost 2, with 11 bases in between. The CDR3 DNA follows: TGTGCCAGTAGCACCCCGGGACCCTACAATGAGCAGTTCTTC. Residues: CASSTPGPYNEQFF. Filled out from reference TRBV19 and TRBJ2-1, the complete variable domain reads DGGITQSPKYLFRKEGQNVTLSCEQNLNHDAMYWYRQDPGQGLRLIYYSQIVNDFQKGDIAEGYSVSREKKESFPLTVTSAQKNPTAFYLCASSTPGPYNEQFFGPGTRLTVL.

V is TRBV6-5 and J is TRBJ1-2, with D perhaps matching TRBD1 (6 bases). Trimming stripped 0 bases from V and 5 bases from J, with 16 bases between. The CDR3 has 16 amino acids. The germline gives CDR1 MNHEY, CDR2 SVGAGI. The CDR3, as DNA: TGTGCCAGCAGTTACTCGGGGGGGCCGGGTCCTTATGGCTACACCTTC. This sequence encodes CASSYSGGPGPYGYTF.

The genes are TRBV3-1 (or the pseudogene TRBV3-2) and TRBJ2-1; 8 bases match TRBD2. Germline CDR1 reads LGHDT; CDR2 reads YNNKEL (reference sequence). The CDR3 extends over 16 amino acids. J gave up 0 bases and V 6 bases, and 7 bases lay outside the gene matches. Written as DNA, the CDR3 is TGTGCCAGCAGAGCTAGCGGGTTAATCTCCTACAATGAGCAGTTCTTC. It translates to CASRASGLISYNEQFF.

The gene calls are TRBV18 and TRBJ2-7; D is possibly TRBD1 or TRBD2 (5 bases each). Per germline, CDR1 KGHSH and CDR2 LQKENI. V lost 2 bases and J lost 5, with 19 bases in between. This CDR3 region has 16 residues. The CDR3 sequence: CASSPLEGLLFDEQYF. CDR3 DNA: TGTGCCAGCTCACCATTAGAGGGGCTTTTATTCGACGAGCAGTACTTC.

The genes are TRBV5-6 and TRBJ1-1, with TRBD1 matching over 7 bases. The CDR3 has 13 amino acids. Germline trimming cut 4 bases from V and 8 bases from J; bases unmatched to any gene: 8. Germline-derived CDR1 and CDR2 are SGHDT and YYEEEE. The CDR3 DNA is TGTGCCAGCAGCCTAATTCGGGACAGAGAAGCTTTCTTT. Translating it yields CASSLIRDREAFF. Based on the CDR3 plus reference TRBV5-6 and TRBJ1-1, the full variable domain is DAGVTQSPTHLIKTRGQQVTLRCSPKSGHDTVSWYQQALGQGPQFIFQYYEEEERQRGNFPDRFSGHQFPNYSSELNVNALLLGDSALYLCASSLIRDREAFFGQGTRLTVV.

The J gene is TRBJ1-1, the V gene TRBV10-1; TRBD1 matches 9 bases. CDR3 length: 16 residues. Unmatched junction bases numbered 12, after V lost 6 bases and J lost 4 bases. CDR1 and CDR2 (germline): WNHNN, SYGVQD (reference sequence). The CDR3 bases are TGCGCCAGCAGCCGGGACAGGGTAGGAGCGGGCACTGAAGCTTTCTTT. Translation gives CASSRDRVGAGTEAFF.

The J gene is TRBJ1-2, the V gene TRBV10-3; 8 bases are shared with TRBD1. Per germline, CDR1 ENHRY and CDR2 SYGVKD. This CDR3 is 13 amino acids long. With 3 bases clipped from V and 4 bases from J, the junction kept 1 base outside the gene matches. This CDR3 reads CAISDGQGYGYTF. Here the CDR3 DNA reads TGTGCCATCAGTGACGGACAGGGCTATGGCTACACCTTC.

The CDR3 nucleotides are TGCGCCAGCAGCCAAAAGCGGGATACGCAGTATTTT. Translating gives CASSQKRDTQYF. The chain uses TRBV5-1 and TRBJ2-3; TRBD2 is a possible D gene (5 bases). Per the germline V gene, CDR1 is SGHRS and CDR2 is YFSETQ. This CDR3 region has 12 residues. Between the trimmed V and J ends, which lost 4 bases and 6 bases, there was a span of 9 bases.

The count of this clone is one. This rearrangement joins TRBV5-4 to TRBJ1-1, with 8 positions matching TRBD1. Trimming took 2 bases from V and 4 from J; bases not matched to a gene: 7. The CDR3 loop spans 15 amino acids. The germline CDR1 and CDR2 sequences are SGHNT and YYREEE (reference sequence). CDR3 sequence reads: CASSLDRGEITEAFF. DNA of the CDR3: TGTGCCAGCAGCTTAGACAGGGGAGAAATCACTGAAGCTTTCTTT.

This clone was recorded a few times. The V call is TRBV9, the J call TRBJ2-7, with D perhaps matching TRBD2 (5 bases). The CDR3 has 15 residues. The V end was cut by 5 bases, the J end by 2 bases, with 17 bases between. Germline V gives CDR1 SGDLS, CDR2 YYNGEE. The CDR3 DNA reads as TGTGCCAGCAGTGCCCAAGGACTTACTACCTACGAGCAGTACTTC. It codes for CASSAQGLTTYEQYF.

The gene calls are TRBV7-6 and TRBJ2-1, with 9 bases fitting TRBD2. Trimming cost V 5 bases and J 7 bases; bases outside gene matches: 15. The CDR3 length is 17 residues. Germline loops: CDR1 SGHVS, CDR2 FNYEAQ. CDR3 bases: TGTGCCAGCAGCCCACGGGCGAGGTTTGCGGGAGGGAATGAGCAGTTCTTC. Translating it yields CASSPRARFAGGNEQFF.

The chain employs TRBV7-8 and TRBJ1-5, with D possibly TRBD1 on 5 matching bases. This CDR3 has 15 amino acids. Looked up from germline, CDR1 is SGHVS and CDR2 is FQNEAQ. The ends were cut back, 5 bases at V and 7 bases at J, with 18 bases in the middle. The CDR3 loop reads CASSPVGAGLQPQHF. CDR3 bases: TGTGCCAGCAGCCCCGTTGGTGCAGGGCTACAGCCCCAGCATTTT.

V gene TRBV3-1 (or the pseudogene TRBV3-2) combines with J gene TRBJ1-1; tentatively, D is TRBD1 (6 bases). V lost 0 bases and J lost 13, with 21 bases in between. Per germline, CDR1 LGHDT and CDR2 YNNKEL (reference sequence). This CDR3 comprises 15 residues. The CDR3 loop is CASSQDLGGRHLGFF. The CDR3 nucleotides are TGTGCCAGCAGCCAAGATTTGGGGGGCCGTCACTTGGGTTTCTTT.

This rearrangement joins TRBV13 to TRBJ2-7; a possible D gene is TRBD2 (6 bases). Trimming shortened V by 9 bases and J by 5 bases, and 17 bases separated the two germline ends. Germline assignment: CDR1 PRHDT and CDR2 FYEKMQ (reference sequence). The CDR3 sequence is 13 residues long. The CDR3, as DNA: TGTGCCAGTTCATCCGGGACTCGTGACGAGCAGTACTTC. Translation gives CASSSGTRDEQYF.

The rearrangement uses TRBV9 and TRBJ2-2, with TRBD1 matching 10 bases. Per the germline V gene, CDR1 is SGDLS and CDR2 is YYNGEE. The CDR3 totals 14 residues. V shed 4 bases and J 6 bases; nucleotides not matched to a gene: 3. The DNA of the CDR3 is TGTGCCAGCAGCACGGGACAGGGGTCCGGGGAGCTGTTTTTT. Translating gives CASSTGQGSGELFF. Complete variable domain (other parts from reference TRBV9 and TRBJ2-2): DSGVTQTPKHLITATGQRVTLRCSPRSGDLSVYWYQQSLDQGLQFLIQYYNGEERAKGNILERFSAQQFPDLHSELNLSSLELGDSALYFCASSTGQGSGELFFGEGSRLTVL.

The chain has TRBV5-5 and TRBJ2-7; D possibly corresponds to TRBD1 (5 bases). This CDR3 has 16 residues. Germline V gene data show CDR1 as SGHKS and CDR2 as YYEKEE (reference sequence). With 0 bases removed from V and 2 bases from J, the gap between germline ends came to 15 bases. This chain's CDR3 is CASSLGQTLAAYEQYF. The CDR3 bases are TGTGCCAGCAGCTTGGGACAGACTCTTGCAGCCTACGAGCAGTACTTC. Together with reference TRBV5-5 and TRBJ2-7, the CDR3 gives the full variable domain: DAGVTQSPTHLIKTRGQQVTLRCSPISGHKSVSWYQQVLGQGPQFIFQYYEKEERGRGNFPDRFSARQFPNYSSELNVNALLLGDSALYLCASSLGQTLAAYEQYFGPGTRLTVT.

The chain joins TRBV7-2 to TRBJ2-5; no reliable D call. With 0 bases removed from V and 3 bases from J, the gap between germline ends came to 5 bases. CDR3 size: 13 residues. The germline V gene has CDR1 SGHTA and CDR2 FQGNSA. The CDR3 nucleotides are TGTGCCAGCAGCTTAGCGTGGAAAGAGACCCAGTACTTC. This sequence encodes CASSLAWKETQYF.

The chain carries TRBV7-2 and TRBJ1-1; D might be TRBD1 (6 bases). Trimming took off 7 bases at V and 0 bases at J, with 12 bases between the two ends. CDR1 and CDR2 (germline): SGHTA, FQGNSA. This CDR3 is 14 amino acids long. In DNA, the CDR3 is TGTGCCAGCATCCCCAGGGGCATGAACACTGAAGCTTTCTTT. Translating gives CASIPRGMNTEAFF.

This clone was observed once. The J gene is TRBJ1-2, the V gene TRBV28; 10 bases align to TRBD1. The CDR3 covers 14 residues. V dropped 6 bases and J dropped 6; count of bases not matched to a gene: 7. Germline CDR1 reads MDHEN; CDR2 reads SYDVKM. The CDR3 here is CASSSPGTGDGYTF. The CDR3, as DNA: TGTGCCAGCAGCTCCCCCGGGACAGGGGATGGCTACACCTTC.

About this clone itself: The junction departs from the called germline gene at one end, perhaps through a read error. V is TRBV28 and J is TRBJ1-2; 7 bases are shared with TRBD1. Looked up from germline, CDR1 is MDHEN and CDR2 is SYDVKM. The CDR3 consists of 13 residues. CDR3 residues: CASSPGTVYGNTF. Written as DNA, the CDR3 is TGTGCCAGCAGCCCCGGGACAGTCTATGGCAACACCTTC.

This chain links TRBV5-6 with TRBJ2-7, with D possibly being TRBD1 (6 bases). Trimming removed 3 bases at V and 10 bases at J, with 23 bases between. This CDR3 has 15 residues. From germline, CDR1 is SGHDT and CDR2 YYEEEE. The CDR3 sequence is CASSYSGVLTTKQYF. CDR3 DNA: TGTGCCAGCAGCTATTCAGGGGTTCTGACTACGAAACAGTACTTC.

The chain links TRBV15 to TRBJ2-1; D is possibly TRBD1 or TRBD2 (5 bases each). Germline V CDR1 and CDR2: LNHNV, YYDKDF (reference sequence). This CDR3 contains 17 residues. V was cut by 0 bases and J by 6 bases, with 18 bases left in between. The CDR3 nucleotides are TGTGCCACCAGCAGAGATTTAGGGACCCTAGGCGCCAATGAGCAGTTCTTC. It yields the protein CATSRDLGTLGANEQFF.